Below, one T cell receptor beta chain is given with its context. What it recognizes is unknown. The sample is drawn from a study of cytomegalovirus exposure and HLA in healthy donors. This CDR3 comprises 18 residues. Unmatched junction bases numbered 10, after V lost 1 base and J lost 8 bases. Germline loops: CDR1 SGHAT, CDR2 FQNNGV. TCRdb's copy holds only in-frame clones and misses some; the assay was immunoSEQ multiplex PCR. Among 85,000 to 120,000 clones listed, 88% were seen once. Study-level findings and limits: It was reported that the classifier diagnosed cytomegalovirus status with high specificity and sensitivity in both the original and validation cohorts. Some public TCRs appeared in many individuals, while most sequences were rare.

Sequenced input: PBMCs. The chain couples TRBV11-2 to TRBJ1-6; 11 bases map to TRBD1. The TCR comes from a woman younger than 35 in good health and CMV-seropositive. The CDR3, as DNA: TGTGCCAGCAGCTTAGCCGGACAGGGGGCCCTACTTCATTCACCCCTCCACTTT. The encoded protein is CASSLAGQGALLHSPLHF.